The clone carrying this T cell receptor beta chain came up many times. Its antigen is as yet unknown. Unique-molecular-identifier-tagged TCR beta cDNA libraries were used. TCRdb reanalysed the PCR reads using MiXCR and keeps one entry per CDR3 protein. The table records roughly 200,000 distinct CDR3 sequences, 29% of them present only once. Trimming removed 5 bases from V and 1 base from J, with 11 bases in between. The germline V gene has CDR1 SGHTA and CDR2 FQGTGA. The CDR3 spans 14 residues. This sample was taken from a study of post-analysis software for immune sequencing data. The study's findings and limits: When patients were compared with controls, 4 or 5 TRBV segments were more frequent, TRBV5-6, TRBV5-1 and TRBV20-1 among them. Under the F measure, samples that were prepared in one batch clustered strongly together. Diversity measured as normalized Chao1 was significantly lower in multiple sclerosis patients than in controls.

The sample comprised blood. The genes are TRBV7-3 and TRBJ1-2; D unresolved. The clonotype was recovered from a girl under 18 with multiple sclerosis. The DNA of the CDR3 is TGTGCCAGCAGCCCGGGGAGCAGTAACTATGGCTACACCTTC. Translation: CASSPGSSNYGYTF.